These 20 T cell receptor beta chains came from one sample sequenced in a study of T cell clonotyping in hematopoietic cell transplantation (dated by TCRdb to 2020 to 2022). Library preparation was by the immunoSEQ multiplex PCR assay. Held by TCRdb, this immuneACCESS table contains in-frame sequences only and omits some clones. Under half of the omission traces to an unresolved V gene where checked; the cause of the rest is unknown. Within this sample are tens of thousands of clones, with 94% of them counted one time only. The ten largest account for roughly 0.85% of the sample. The specimen was peripheral blood mononuclear cells. The receptors stem from a woman aged 45-65 years in good health. Some clones in this sample may be carry-over from other donors' samples.

The V gene is TRBV27, the J gene TRBJ2-6; TRBD1 agrees at 8 bases. The CDR3 is 18 amino acids. V lost 7 bases and J lost 1; bases outside the gene matches: 12. Per germline, CDR1 MNHEY and CDR2 SMNVEV (reference sequence). CDR3 bases: TGTGCCAGCATGGATATCGGACAGGGAACTTCTGGGGCCAACGTCCTGACTTTC. It encodes CASMDIGQGTSGANVLTF.

The V and J genes are TRBV28 and TRBJ1-2, with D perhaps matching TRBD1 (5 bases). The ends were cut back, 7 bases at V and 8 bases at J, with 17 bases in the middle. The germline V gene encodes CDR1 MDHEN and CDR2 SYDVKM. The CDR3 contains 13 residues. The CDR3 protein is CASTLGGRDGYTF. The CDR3 DNA follows: TGTGCCAGCACCCTAGGAGGCAGGGACGGCTACACCTTC.

The V call is TRBV7-2, the J call TRBJ2-1, with 7 bases matching TRBD2. Trimming removed 3 bases from V and 6 bases from J; junction bases left unmatched: 5. This CDR3 is built from 14 residues. The V gene's germline CDR1 is SGHTA and CDR2 FQGNSA. DNA of the CDR3: TGTGCCAGCAGCTTCGGACTAGTGGTCAATGAGCAGTTCTTC. It specifies CASSFGLVVNEQFF.

This chain joins TRBV29-1 and TRBJ2-3; unclear D gene. Per the germline V gene, CDR1 is SQVTM and CDR2 is ANQGSEA. This CDR3 comprises 13 residues. Trimming stripped 4 bases from V and 1 base from J, with 9 bases between. For the CDR3, the DNA is TGCAGCGTTGTGGAGTTTGGCACAGATACGCAGTATTTT. Its translation: CSVVEFGTDTQYF.

The CDR3 DNA follows: TGTGCCAGAAGCAATGAACTTGGGATTACCTCCAGGCCCCAGCATTTT. It yields the protein CARSNELGITSRPQHF. The rearrangement joins TRBV5-3 to TRBJ1-5, with D hard to call. TRBV5-3 is filed as an ORF, its function uncertain. The length of the CDR3 is 16 residues. Trimming removed 4 bases from V and 9 bases from J, with 23 bases in between.

This chain uses TRBV5-1 with TRBJ1-2; no firm D call. The CDR3 consists of 14 residues. Trimming took 6 bases from V and 5 from J, leaving 17 bases between them. Germline-derived CDR1 and CDR2 are SGHRS and YFSETQ. The CDR3 DNA reads as TGCGCCAGCACCAGAGACTTGGACCAGTATGGCTACACCTTC. This gives the protein CASTRDLDQYGYTF.

The gene calls are TRBV28 and TRBJ2-7; D uncertain. Deletions cut 6 bases from V and 6 bases from J, with 18 bases between. The length of the CDR3 is 14 residues. Looked up from germline, CDR1 is MDHEN and CDR2 is SYDVKM. The CDR3 sequence is CASSRPLEYGEQYF. Here the CDR3 DNA reads TGTGCCAGCAGCCGTCCTCTGGAGTACGGCGAGCAGTACTTC.

This clone appeared once. V and J are TRBV7-6 and TRBJ1-3, with D unclear. The CDR3 spans 15 residues. Germline V CDR1 and CDR2: SGHVS, FNYEAQ. Trimming took off 1 base at V and 0 bases at J, with 7 bases between the two ends. The chain's CDR3 is CASSLVYSSGNTIYF. In DNA, the CDR3 is TGTGCCAGCAGCTTAGTTTACAGCTCTGGAAACACCATATATTTT.

This chain uses TRBV11-3 with TRBJ1-2; no reliable D call. This CDR3 is 12 amino acids long. Germline CDR1 reads SGHNT; CDR2 reads YENEEA. V shed 1 base and J shed 7 bases, with 7 bases lying between them. The CDR3 nucleotides are TGTGCCAGCAGCTTAGGGTCATCTGGCTACACCTTC. Amino acids: CASSLGSSGYTF.

V usage is TRBV29-1 and J usage is TRBJ1-3; 9 positions match TRBD1. In germline, CDR1 is SQVTM, CDR2 ANQGSEA. This CDR3 comprises 13 residues. V lost 7 bases, J lost 4 bases, and 5 bases stayed unmatched. The CDR3 here is CSGGQGSGNTIYF. The CDR3 region has the DNA TGCAGCGGAGGACAGGGGTCAGGAAACACCATATATTTT. The variable domain in full, completed from reference TRBV29-1 and TRBJ1-3, reads SAVISQKPSRDICQRGTSLTIQCQVDSQVTMMFWYRQQPGQSLTLIATANQGSEATYESGFVIDKFPISRPNLTFSTLTVSNMSPEDSSIYLCSGGQGSGNTIYFGEGSWLTVV.

The chain recombines TRBV9 with TRBJ1-4; 7 nucleotides line up with TRBD1. There are 15 residues in the CDR3. With V trimmed by 2 bases and J by 8 bases, 9 bases remained unmatched. Germline CDR1 reads SGDLS; CDR2 reads YYNGEE. This CDR3 is CASSVATGEDEKLFF. CDR3 nucleotides: TGTGCCAGCAGCGTCGCAACAGGGGAGGACGAAAAACTGTTTTTT. The complete variable domain, with remaining parts taken from reference TRBV9 and TRBJ1-4, reads DSGVTQTPKHLITATGQRVTLRCSPRSGDLSVYWYQQSLDQGLQFLIQYYNGEERAKGNILERFSAQQFPDLHSELNLSSLELGDSALYFCASSVATGEDEKLFFGSGTQLSVL.

The CDR3 coding sequence is TGCAGCGCTGGGAGACAGGACCATGGCTACACCTTC. Encoded protein: CSAGRQDHGYTF. The chain is built from TRBV29-1 and TRBJ1-2, with a weak D call TRBD1 (6 bases). The CDR3 covers 12 residues. V gave up 7 bases and J gave up 6 bases, with 15 bases separating them. Germline values: CDR1 SQVTM, CDR2 ANQGSEA.

This clone is labeled as medium-sized. The V call is TRBV29-1, the J call TRBJ1-1, with a tentative D call TRBD1 (6 bases). The V gene's germline CDR1 is SQVTM and CDR2 ANQGSEA. With 5 bases removed from V and 3 bases from J, the gap between germline ends came to 10 bases. The CDR3 loop spans 12 amino acids. CDR3 residues: CSVKGGDTEAFF. The CDR3 coding sequence is TGCAGCGTTAAAGGGGGGGACACTGAAGCTTTCTTT.

The chain combines TRBV4-1 with TRBJ1-4, with D uncertain. The CDR3 consists of 16 residues. Germline V gene data show CDR1 as MGHRA and CDR2 as YSYEKL. Between the trimmed V and J ends, which lost 0 bases and 0 bases, there was a span of 8 bases. The CDR3 region is CASSQEGRATNEKLFF. CDR3 sequence (DNA): TGCGCCAGCAGCCAAGAAGGCCGGGCAACTAATGAAAAACTGTTTTTT.

The V and J genes are TRBV7-6 and TRBJ1-2; D may be TRBD1 (6 bases). Germline values: CDR1 SGHVS, CDR2 FNYEAQ. The V end was cut by 6 bases, the J end by 8 bases, with 16 bases between. CDR3 length: 13 residues. The CDR3 protein is CASSFTGSSGYTF. The CDR3 region has the DNA TGTGCCAGCAGTTTTACAGGGTCGTCCGGCTACACCTTC.

The rearrangement links TRBV7-2 to TRBJ2-4; tentative D call: TRBD1 (5 bases). The CDR3 length is 15 residues. With 1 base removed from V and 6 bases from J, the gap between germline ends came to 13 bases. Germline values: CDR1 SGHTA, CDR2 FQGNSA. This CDR3 is CASSLEVTGPNIQYF. CDR3 DNA sequence: TGTGCCAGCAGCTTAGAGGTAACAGGTCCAAACATTCAGTACTTC. Full variable domain (rest looked up from reference TRBV7-2 and TRBJ2-4): GAGVSQSPSNKVTEKGKDVELRCDPISGHTALYWYRQSLGQGLEFLIYFQGNSAPDKSGLPSDRFSAERTGGSVSTLTIQRTQQEDSAVYLCASSLEVTGPNIQYFGAGTRLSVL.

V gene TRBV5-1 combines with J gene TRBJ2-2, with D unclear. Trimming cost V 0 bases and J 2 bases, with 8 bases left between them. The CDR3 is made up of 15 amino acids. Germline V gene sequence: CDR1 SGHRS, CDR2 YFSETQ. The CDR3 sequence is CASSLVPANTGELFF. The DNA for the CDR3 is TGCGCCAGCAGCTTGGTACCAGCTAACACCGGGGAGCTGTTTTTT.

This clone was found once. The gene calls are TRBV11-2 and TRBJ2-5, with 8 positions matching TRBD1. The CDR3 totals 17 residues. Germline CDR1 is SGHAT and CDR2 is FQNNGV. J gave up 4 bases and V 2 bases, and 12 bases lay outside the gene matches. The CDR3 DNA sequence: TGTGCCAGCAGCTTATGGCGAGTGGACAGGGCGGGAGAGACCCAGTACTTC. Translating gives CASSLWRVDRAGETQYF.

The chain uses TRBV5-6 and TRBJ1-5; perhaps TRBD1 as D (5 bases). Trimming pared 0 bases from V and 6 bases from J, leaving 10 bases between. The CDR3 contains 14 residues. The germline V gene has CDR1 SGHDT and CDR2 YYEEEE. CDR3 nucleotide sequence: TGTGCCAGCAGCTTGGGAGGGGTAGGTCAGCCCCAGCATTTT. The encoded protein is CASSLGGVGQPQHF. Complete variable domain (other parts from reference TRBV5-6 and TRBJ1-5): DAGVTQSPTHLIKTRGQQVTLRCSPKSGHDTVSWYQQALGQGPQFIFQYYEEEERQRGNFPDRFSGHQFPNYSSELNVNALLLGDSALYLCASSLGGVGQPQHFGDGTRLSIL.

This sequence joins TRBV30 and TRBJ1-1; 9 bases line up with TRBD1. The V segment lost 5 bases and the J segment 2 bases; nucleotides outside the gene matches: 12. Germline assignment: CDR1 GTSNPN and CDR2 SVGIG (reference sequence). The CDR3 has 16 residues. This chain's CDR3 is CAWGLQGASVNTEAFF. The CDR3 coding sequence is TGTGCCTGGGGTCTACAGGGGGCGAGTGTAAACACTGAAGCTTTCTTT.